The 15 T cell receptor beta chains reported below all come from one sample, sequenced in a study of low-dose radiotherapy and immunotherapy resistance in tumors. Covering alpha and beta chains, TRAV- and TRBV-specific primers were used for the first-strand cDNA. TCR amplification used about 18 PCR cycles, a constant-region primer and a V-primer adapter. A single record per CDR3 protein comes from TCRdb applying MiXCR to the reads. The top ten clones hold approximately 0.98% of a sample with nearly 95,000 distinct CDR3 sequences, under 10% of them seen once. Regarding time point: before trial treatment. Sample: PBMCs, taken before treatment. The receptors were sampled from a male donor with prostate cancer.

This clonotype was found many times. The V call is TRBV20-1, the J call TRBJ2-2; TRBD2 agrees at 13 bases. CDR1 and CDR2 (germline): DFQATT, SNEGSKA (reference sequence). Unmatched junction bases numbered 4, after V lost 2 bases and J lost 4 bases. This CDR3 has 16 amino acids. The CDR3 DNA reads as TGCAGTGCTAGACCATGGACTAGCGGGAGCACCGGGGAGCTGTTTTTT. This gives the protein CSARPWTSGSTGELFF.

The chain carries TRBV23-1 and TRBJ2-1, with a possible D match to TRBD2 (6 bases). TRBV23-1 is an open reading frame whose function is uncertain. This CDR3 is built from 13 residues. V was pared by 1 base and J by 7 bases, with 8 bases between. CDR3 residues: CASSQWRENEQFF. For the CDR3, the DNA is TGCGCCAGCAGTCAATGGAGGGAAAATGAGCAGTTCTTC.

As to this clonotype: This likely traces to a read error, being one base from a far larger clone. The rearrangement links TRBV12-3 or TRBV12-4 to TRBJ2-1; 8 nucleotides line up with TRBD1. After removal of 5 bases from V and 13 bases from J, the junction contained 19 bases not matched to a gene. The CDR3 covers 16 residues. CDR3 sequence reads: CASSVRDRFPQETQFF. The CDR3, as DNA: TGTGCCAGCAGTGTCCGGGACAGGTTTCCCCAAGAGACCCAGTTCTTC.

This clonotype appeared a single time. The chain combines TRBV3-1 with TRBJ2-2; the match to TRBD2 covers 8 bases. The germline V gene encodes CDR1 LGHDT and CDR2 YNNKEL (reference sequence). V was clipped by 2 bases and J by 6 bases; unmatched bases: 14. The length of the CDR3 is 18 residues. The CDR3 DNA reads TGTGCCAGCAGCCAACTGCAGGGAGGACTAGCAGCCTCCGGGGAGCTGTTTTTT. Protein sequence: CASSQLQGGLAASGELFF.

At least ten counts were recorded for this clonotype. The chain has TRBV7-2 and TRBJ2-3; D may correspond to TRBD1 or TRBD2 (5 bases each). The CDR3 has 15 amino acids. The V end lost 5 bases, the J end lost 1 base, and 13 bases lay between the germline ends. Germline V gene lookup returns CDR1 SGHTA and CDR2 FQGNSA. In DNA form, the CDR3 reads TGTGCCAGCAGCCCTGGAGGACATCGCACAGATACGCAGTATTTT. This encodes CASSPGGHRTDTQYF.

Comment on this clonotype: A far larger clone is a single base away, which makes a read error likely. The CDR3 ends on some other residue instead of the conserved phenylalanine or tryptophan, so this is likely a read error. The chain links TRBV27 to TRBJ2-7, with 9 bases fitting TRBD2. Trimming took 7 bases from V and 5 from J; bases not matched to a gene: 12. From germline, CDR1 is MNHEY and CDR2 SMNVEV (reference sequence). The CDR3 covers 15 residues. This CDR3 reads CASKKGLASWNEQYL. The CDR3 nucleotides are TGTGCCAGCAAGAAAGGACTAGCGAGTTGGAACGAGCAGTACCTC.

This chain joins TRBV4-3 and TRBJ2-7; 11 bases map to TRBD2. The V gene's germline CDR1 is LGHNA and CDR2 YSLEER. The length of the CDR3 is 15 residues. The ends lost 4 bases at V and 4 bases at J; junction bases unmatched: 6. CDR3 in DNA: TGCGCCAGCAGCCGCCAAGTAGCGGGAGGGTACGAGCAGTACTTC. This sequence encodes CASSRQVAGGYEQYF.

This clonotype was seen at least ten times. The genes are TRBV4-3 and TRBJ2-7, with a tentative D call TRBD2 (5 bases). The V gene lost 0 bases and the J gene lost 3 bases, with 9 bases spanning the gap. The CDR3 totals 14 residues. CDR1 and CDR2 (germline): LGHNA, YSLEER. The CDR3 sequence: CASSQDLGSYEQYF. CDR3 DNA sequence: TGCGCCAGCAGCCAAGATCTAGGGAGCTACGAGCAGTACTTC.

The chain combines TRBV7-9 with TRBJ2-1, with 7 bases fitting TRBD2. CDR1 is SEHNR and CDR2 is FQNEAQ in the germline V gene (reference sequence). V shed 3 bases and J 5 bases; nucleotides not matched to a gene: 4. The CDR3 spans 14 residues. CDR3 in DNA: TGTGCCAGCAGCTTCGGGACTACCGACAATGAGCAGTTCTTC. Its translation: CASSFGTTDNEQFF.

On this clonotype itself: A single base is all that separates this from a far larger clone, so a read error is likely. This chain joins TRBV28 and TRBJ2-7; D may correspond to TRBD1 or TRBD2 (6 bases each). V was shortened by 6 bases and J by 7 bases, with 16 bases between the two germline ends. CDR1 and CDR2 from the germline V gene are MDHEN and SYDVKM. The CDR3 consists of 13 residues. Here the CDR3 reads CASSGGPRNEQYF. The CDR3 DNA reads as TGTGCCAGCAGCGGGGGCCCTAGGAATGAGCAGTACTTC.

This clonotype was recorded many times. CDR3 protein: CSVLTGRGKNIQYF. In nucleotides, the CDR3 is TGCAGCGTCCTGACAGGCCGGGGAAAAAACATTCAGTACTTC. J is TRBJ2-4 and V is TRBV29-1; D might be TRBD1 (6 bases). This CDR3 is 14 amino acids long. Germline V CDR1 and CDR2: SQVTM, ANQGSEA. Trimming removed 6 bases at V and 4 bases at J, with 16 bases between.

This clonotype came up many times. The J gene is TRBJ2-7, the V gene TRBV6-2 or TRBV6-3; D is unresolved. The germline V gene has CDR1 MNHEY and CDR2 SVGEGT. The CDR3 covers 12 residues. Between the trimmed V and J ends, which lost 8 bases and 5 bases, there was a span of 13 bases. The CDR3 sequence is CASSGRRNEQYF. CDR3 sequence (DNA): TGTGCCAGCTCAGGACGGCGGAACGAGCAGTACTTC.

This clonotype was counted ten times or more. J is TRBJ1-5 and V is TRBV20-1; weak D call: TRBD1 (6 bases). Trimming cost V 6 bases and J 6 bases, with 12 bases left between them. The CDR3 runs 12 residues. CDR1 is DFQATT, CDR2 SNEGSKA, per germline (reference sequence). As DNA, the CDR3 is TGCAGTGCCAAACAGGGATTTCAGCCCCAGCATTTT. Amino acids: CSAKQGFQPQHF.

This clonotype was found many times. V gene TRBV7-3 combines with J gene TRBJ2-5; no firm D call. Germline V gene lookup returns CDR1 SGHTA and CDR2 FQGTGA. This CDR3 is built from 14 residues. V lost 4 bases and J 7 bases, leaving 16 bases between the germline ends. CDR3 sequence: CASSSLRSSATQYF. The CDR3 DNA sequence: TGTGCCAGCAGCTCTCTACGAAGTTCCGCGACCCAGTACTTC.

This clonotype was recorded at least ten times. V gene TRBV3-1 combines with J gene TRBJ2-5, with TRBD2 identical over 9 bases. Trimming at V came to 5 bases and at J to 4 bases, leaving 2 bases not matched to a gene. The CDR3 extends over 13 amino acids. Germline V gene sequence: CDR1 LGHDT, CDR2 YNNKEL (reference sequence). In DNA form, the CDR3 reads TGTGCCAGCAGCGGTAGCGGGAGAGAGACCCAGTACTTC. As protein: CASSGSGRETQYF.